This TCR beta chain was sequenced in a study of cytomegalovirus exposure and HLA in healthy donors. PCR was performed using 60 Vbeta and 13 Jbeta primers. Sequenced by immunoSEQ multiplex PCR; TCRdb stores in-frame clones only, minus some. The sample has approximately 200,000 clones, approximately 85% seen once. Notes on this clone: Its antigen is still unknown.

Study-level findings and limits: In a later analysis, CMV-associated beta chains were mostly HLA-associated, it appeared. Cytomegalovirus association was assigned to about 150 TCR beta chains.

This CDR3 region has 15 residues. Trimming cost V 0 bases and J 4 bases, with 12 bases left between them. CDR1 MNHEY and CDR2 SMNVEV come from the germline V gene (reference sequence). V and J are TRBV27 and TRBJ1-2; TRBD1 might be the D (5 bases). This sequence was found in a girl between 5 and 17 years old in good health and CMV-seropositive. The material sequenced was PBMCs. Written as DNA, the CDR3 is TGTGCCAGCAGTTTATCGAGGCAGGGTGGCTATGGCTACACCTTC. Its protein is CASSLSRQGGYGYTF.